This passage covers 21 T cell receptor beta chains from one sample sequenced in a study of early stage breast cancer tumors. Clones were sequenced by immunoSEQ multiplex PCR, and TCRdb holds only the in-frame ones, with some missing. The table has about 19,000 clones, around 80% seen once. The sample consisted of blood. The receptors originated from an older person with breast cancer.

This chain links TRBV18 with TRBJ1-3; D is perhaps TRBD1 (5 bases). CDR1 is KGHSH, CDR2 LQKENI, per germline. The CDR3 runs 17 residues. V gave up 3 bases and J gave up 0 bases, with 15 bases separating them. The CDR3 coding sequence is TGTGCCAGCTCACCCTGGACACATTCTGACTCTGGAAACACCATATATTTT. Protein sequence: CASSPWTHSDSGNTIYF.

The J gene is TRBJ2-1, the V gene TRBV19, with a possible D match to TRBD1 (6 bases). The germline gives CDR1 LNHDA, CDR2 SQIVND (reference sequence). CDR3 length: 14 residues. Trimming cost V 5 bases and J 6 bases, with 14 bases left between them. The CDR3 sequence is CASSSTGPINEQFF. DNA of the CDR3: TGTGCCAGTAGTTCGACAGGACCTATCAATGAGCAGTTCTTC.

This chain joins TRBV7-9 and TRBJ1-1; 8 nucleotides align to TRBD1. This CDR3 is 15 amino acids long. Per germline, CDR1 SEHNR and CDR2 FQNEAQ (reference sequence). The ends lost 6 bases at V and 6 bases at J; junction bases unmatched: 12. The CDR3 loop reads CASSLRTGSTAEAFF. The CDR3 DNA sequence: TGTGCCAGCAGTCTACGGACAGGGTCGACGGCTGAAGCTTTCTTT. Combining the CDR3 with reference TRBV7-9 and TRBJ1-1 gives the whole variable domain DTGVSQNPRHKITKRGQNVTFRCDPISEHNRLYWYRQTLGQGPEFLTYFQNEAQLEKSRLLSDRFSAERPKGSFSTLEIQRTEQGDSAMYLCASSLRTGSTAEAFFGQGTRLTVV.

The genes are TRBV7-7 and TRBJ2-2; TRBD2 aligns across 10 bases. Germline lookup yields CDR1 SSHAT and CDR2 FNYEAQ (reference sequence). The CDR3 spans 15 residues. Germline trimming cut 5 bases from V and 2 bases from J; bases unmatched to any gene: 2. The DNA for the CDR3 is TGTGCCAGCAGCCCTAGCGGGGGAAACACCGGGGAGCTGTTTTTT. This encodes CASSPSGGNTGELFF.

This clone was recorded a few times. This chain uses TRBV5-1 with TRBJ2-2; 8 nucleotides agree with TRBD2. The CDR3 is made up of 15 amino acids. Trimming took 3 bases from V and 3 from J; bases not matched to a gene: 4. Germline V gives CDR1 SGHRS, CDR2 YFSETQ. The CDR3 bases are TGCGCCAGCAGCTCGTTGACTAGCGACACCGGGGAGCTGTTTTTT. Amino acids: CASSSLTSDTGELFF.

The CDR3 coding sequence is TGTGCCAGCTCACGACGGGTACAGGGGGATGAAAAACTGTTTTTT. This sequence encodes CASSRRVQGDEKLFF. The chain uses TRBV18 and TRBJ1-4; TRBD1 matches at 8 bases. CDR3 length equals 15 residues. Trimming removed 4 bases from V and 6 bases from J; junction bases left unmatched: 7. CDR1 is KGHSH, CDR2 LQKENI, per germline. Filled out from reference TRBV18 and TRBJ1-4, the complete variable domain reads NAGVMQNPRHLVRRRGQEARLRCSPMKGHSHVYWYRQLPEEGLKFMVYLQKENIIDESGMPKERFSAEFPKEGPSILRIQQVVRGDSAAYFCASSRRVQGDEKLFFGSGTQLSVL.

The rearrangement uses TRBV10-3 and TRBJ1-2; D remains unclear. Germline V gene lookup returns CDR1 ENHRY and CDR2 SYGVKD. V shed 3 bases and J shed 5 bases, with 7 bases lying between them. The CDR3 runs 12 residues. The CDR3 nucleotides are TGTGCCATCAGTGAAAACGGGTATGGCTACACCTTC. Its translation: CAISENGYGYTF.

J is TRBJ1-1 and V is TRBV5-1; D uncertain. V dropped 2 bases and J dropped 4 bases, with 12 bases sitting between them. This CDR3 is built from 14 residues. CDR1 SGHRS and CDR2 YFSETQ come from the germline V gene. As DNA, the CDR3 is TGCGCCAGCAGCTTTTCGACGTCGGGCACTGAAGCTTTCTTT. Translated: CASSFSTSGTEAFF.

The chain recombines TRBV6-1 with TRBJ2-7; D is unresolved. The V gene lost 5 bases and the J gene lost 3 bases, with 11 bases spanning the gap. Looked up from germline, CDR1 is MNHNS and CDR2 is SASEGT. There are 13 residues in the CDR3. The CDR3 DNA is TGTGCCAGCAGTATTAGCCAGAACTACGAGCAGTACTTC. It codes for CASSISQNYEQYF.

V usage is TRBV5-1 and J usage is TRBJ1-2; 8 bases match TRBD1. With 4 bases clipped from V and 3 bases from J, the junction kept 8 bases outside the gene matches. The germline CDR1 and CDR2 sequences are SGHRS and YFSETQ. The CDR3 has 15 amino acids. CDR3 in amino acids: CASSPYRGADYGYTF. For the CDR3, the DNA is TGCGCCAGCAGCCCATACAGGGGGGCGGACTATGGCTACACCTTC.

The chain uses TRBV30 and TRBJ2-7; 14 bases line up with TRBD2. Germline V gene data show CDR1 as GTSNPN and CDR2 as SVGIG (reference sequence). J gave up 6 bases and V 6 bases, and 7 bases lay outside the gene matches. The CDR3 has 14 residues. DNA of the CDR3: TGTGCCTGCCCTAGGACTAGCGGGGGGATCGAGCAGTACTTC. As protein: CACPRTSGGIEQYF.

This sequence joins TRBV7-6 and TRBJ2-3, with no clear D. Germline V gives CDR1 SGHVS, CDR2 FNYEAQ. The germline V and J ends were trimmed by 4 bases and 3 bases, with 5 bases remaining between them. The CDR3 sequence is 12 residues long. The CDR3 here is CASSSLTDTQYF. CDR3 nucleotides: TGTGCCAGCAGCTCACTGACAGATACGCAGTATTTT.

This chain uses TRBV18 with TRBJ2-1; 10 bases are a match to TRBD2. V shed 6 bases, J shed 5 bases, and the junction held 7 bases outside the gene matches. The CDR3 covers 15 residues. CDR1 and CDR2 (germline): KGHSH, LQKENI. CDR3 sequence reads: CASSLLAGSNNEQFF. CDR3 sequence (DNA): TGTGCCAGCTCGTTACTAGCGGGGTCAAACAATGAGCAGTTCTTC.

This clone came up once. This chain links TRBV6-5 with TRBJ2-3, with D perhaps TRBD1 (5 bases). The CDR3 loop spans 14 amino acids. The V end lost 2 bases, the J end lost 9 bases, and 15 bases lay between the germline ends. Germline lookup yields CDR1 MNHEY and CDR2 SVGAGI. DNA of the CDR3: TGTGCCAGCAGTTACGGGGCAGGGCTTAAAACGCAGTATTTT. As protein: CASSYGAGLKTQYF.

V gene TRBV18 combines with J gene TRBJ2-5; TRBD2 matches at 7 bases. The CDR3 is 14 amino acids. The ends lost 3 bases at V and 5 bases at J; junction bases unmatched: 6. Germline V gene sequence: CDR1 KGHSH, CDR2 LQKENI. The CDR3 bases are TGTGCCAGCTCACCGCCGGGGGGAGGGGAGACCCAGTACTTC. Protein product: CASSPPGGGETQYF.

CDR3 region: CASRPRTGVDNEQFF. CDR3 in DNA: TGTGCCAGCAGACCGCGGACAGGGGTGGACAATGAGCAGTTCTTC. V usage is TRBV27 and J usage is TRBJ2-1, with 9 bases matching TRBD1. The J segment lost 5 bases and the V segment lost 6 bases, leaving 8 bases of the junction unmatched. This CDR3 region has 15 residues. CDR1 is MNHEY, CDR2 SMNVEV, per germline (reference sequence).

The chain has TRBV4-3 and TRBJ1-3; D is unresolved. Trimming stripped 0 bases from V and 4 bases from J, with 10 bases between. Germline loops: CDR1 LGHNA, CDR2 YSLEER. CDR3 length equals 15 residues. The CDR3 DNA is TGCGCCAGCAGCCAAGAGGGAGGGTGGGGAAACACCATATATTTT. It is translated as CASSQEGGWGNTIYF.

V is TRBV25-1 and J is TRBJ2-2, with D tentatively TRBD2 (6 bases). The CDR3 contains 15 residues. Trimming cost V 4 bases and J 6 bases, with 15 bases left between them. Germline V lookup: CDR1 MGHDK, CDR2 SYGVNS. CDR3 loop: CASSGPGLLAGELFF. CDR3 DNA sequence: TGTGCCAGCAGTGGACCGGGACTTCTGGCCGGGGAGCTGTTTTTT.

This clone came up once. The chain uses TRBV6-5 and TRBJ2-3, with a possible D match to TRBD2 (5 bases). This CDR3 has 13 amino acids. V lost 6 bases, J lost 1 base, and 8 bases lay in between. Germline CDR1 and CDR2: MNHEY and SVGAGI. CDR3 DNA sequence: TGTGCCAGCAGAGGTAGCGGCACAGATACGCAGTATTTT. The encoded protein is CASRGSGTDTQYF.

J is TRBJ2-7 and V is TRBV5-6, with D perhaps TRBD2 (5 bases). This CDR3 spans 13 amino acids. The germline CDR1 and CDR2 sequences are SGHDT and YYEEEE. Trimming left V 0 bases short and J 7 bases short, with 11 bases between. The CDR3 sequence: CASSLDPGGEQYF. The CDR3 DNA sequence: TGTGCCAGCAGCTTGGATCCCGGCGGGGAGCAGTACTTC.

This chain connects TRBV7-2 to TRBJ2-2; 8 bases map to TRBD1. CDR3 size: 15 residues. In germline, CDR1 is SGHTA, CDR2 FQGNSA. With V trimmed by 4 bases and J by 6 bases, 7 bases remained unmatched. CDR3 sequence (DNA): TGTGCCAGCAGCTCCCGGACAGGGAAATCCGGGGAGCTGTTTTTT. Its translation is CASSSRTGKSGELFF.